The 18 T cell receptor beta chains in this list originate from one sample, sequenced in a study of T-cell reconstitution after alpha-beta-depleted transplantation in children. Unique molecular identifiers were built into the TCRbeta library. In TCRdb, the PCR reads were re-called with MiXCR into one record per CDR3 protein. In the table there are under 50,000 distinct CDR3 sequences, about a tenth of which are singletons. The sample consisted of PBMCs, mostly from graft donor cells, taken 60 days after TCRalphabeta/CD19-depleted stem cell transplant. The receptors were sampled from a male patient aged 2 to 9 who had a stem cell transplant for chronic granulomatous disease, so the T cells may come from the graft donor.

The table lists this clonotype with many counts. This chain connects TRBV28 to TRBJ2-7, with D possibly TRBD2 on 5 matching bases. Trimming took off 3 bases at V and 3 bases at J, with 12 bases between the two ends. This CDR3 is 14 amino acids long. Germline V lookup: CDR1 MDHEN, CDR2 SYDVKM. The DNA of the CDR3 is TGTGCCAGCAGTTTTGCCGGGAATGGCTACGAGCAGTACTTC. It codes for CASSFAGNGYEQYF.

This clonotype was picked up many times. V is TRBV20-1 and J is TRBJ2-7; 8 nucleotides line up with TRBD1. J lost 6 bases, V lost 6 bases, and 13 bases had no gene match. The germline gives CDR1 DFQATT, CDR2 SNEGSKA (reference sequence). The CDR3 runs 14 residues. CDR3 sequence: CSARLQGAQREQYF. The CDR3 nucleotides are TGCAGTGCCCGATTGCAGGGGGCGCAGCGCGAGCAGTACTTC.

This clonotype is termed medium-sized. The chain is built from TRBV27 and TRBJ2-7; D might be TRBD1 (6 bases). Trimming shortened V by 4 bases and J by 2 bases, and 18 bases separated the two germline ends. Germline values: CDR1 MNHEY, CDR2 SMNVEV (reference sequence). The length of the CDR3 is 16 residues. In DNA, the CDR3 is TGTGCCAGCAGTTACATACAGGGAAAGTCGCCCTACGAGCAGTACTTC. Protein product: CASSYIQGKSPYEQYF.

This chain connects TRBV7-8 to TRBJ2-1; 8 bases line up with TRBD2. This CDR3 contains 18 residues. J gave up 9 bases and V 1 base, and 17 bases lay outside the gene matches. Germline lookup yields CDR1 SGHVS and CDR2 FQNEAQ. The CDR3 DNA is TGTGCCAGCAGCTTAGACCCGCAACCGGGACTAGAAGCTCGTGAGCAGTTCTTC. Residues: CASSLDPQPGLEAREQFF.

This chain uses TRBV15 with TRBJ1-5; 7 positions agree with TRBD1. The CDR3 loop spans 15 amino acids. V trimming: 3 bases; J trimming: 3 bases; junction bases outside the gene matches: 5. Per germline, CDR1 LNHNV and CDR2 YYDKDF (reference sequence). The CDR3 sequence is CATSRGDSDNQPQHF. The CDR3 nucleotides are TGTGCCACCAGCAGGGGGGACAGTGACAATCAGCCCCAGCATTTT. Supplemented by reference TRBV15 and TRBJ1-5, the full variable domain reads DAMVIQNPRYQVTQFGKPVTLSCSQTLNHNVMYWYQQKSSQAPKLLFHYYDKDFNNEADTPDNFQSRRPNTSFCFLDIRSPGLGDTAMYLCATSRGDSDNQPQHFGDGTRLSIL.

This clonotype was found a few times. The chain recombines TRBV11-2 with TRBJ2-7; either TRBD1 or TRBD2 may fit D (6 bases each). Germline V gene lookup returns CDR1 SGHAT and CDR2 FQNNGV. The CDR3 has 18 residues. Trimming took off 4 bases at V and 0 bases at J, with 22 bases between the two ends. CDR3 sequence reads: CASSSGARNRSSSYEQYF. The CDR3 DNA is TGTGCCAGCAGCTCGGGGGCACGGAACAGGTCGAGCTCCTACGAGCAGTACTTC.

This clonotype was observed at least ten times. The J gene is TRBJ2-7, the V gene TRBV7-2; possible D gene TRBD1, 5 bases. CDR3 length: 13 residues. Germline-derived CDR1 and CDR2 are SGHTA and FQGNSA. Trimming stripped 2 bases from V and 0 bases from J, with 5 bases between. The CDR3 DNA is TGTGCCAGCAGCTTAAGGGGCTCCTACGAGCAGTACTTC. The encoded protein is CASSLRGSYEQYF.

J is TRBJ1-4 and V is TRBV6-5; 10 bases are shared with TRBD1. Germline V lookup: CDR1 MNHEY, CDR2 SVGAGI. V was pared by 2 bases and J by 8 bases, with 8 bases of the junction left unmatched. The CDR3 length is 16 residues. Here the CDR3 reads CASSYGTGTGAEKLFF. The CDR3 nucleotides read TGTGCCAGCAGTTACGGGACCGGGACAGGGGCGGAAAAACTGTTTTTT.

A few counts support this clonotype. This chain connects TRBV20-1 to TRBJ1-3; D possibly corresponds to TRBD1 (5 bases). Per germline, CDR1 DFQATT and CDR2 SNEGSKA (reference sequence). Trimming cost V 1 base and J 3 bases, with 16 bases left between them. CDR3 length equals 16 residues. The DNA of the CDR3 is TGCAGTGCTAGAGGTTGGGGTCTGGGGGATGGAAACACCATATATTTT. Protein sequence: CSARGWGLGDGNTIYF.

The gene calls are TRBV12-3 or TRBV12-4 and TRBJ2-7; tentative D call: TRBD1 (5 bases). This CDR3 has 13 amino acids. The V end lost 5 bases, the J end lost 2 bases, and 10 bases lay between the germline ends. CDR3 DNA: TGTGCCAGCAGTCCACAGGTCACCTACGAGCAGTACTTC. The encoded protein is CASSPQVTYEQYF.

The table lists this clonotype with many counts. The chain links TRBV10-3 to TRBJ2-3; D is ambiguous. This CDR3 has 15 residues. The germline gives CDR1 ENHRY, CDR2 SYGVKD. Trimming removed 5 bases from V and 0 bases from J, with 12 bases in between. CDR3 sequence: CAISTEGPSTDTQYF. The CDR3 DNA reads as TGTGCCATCAGTACCGAAGGGCCTAGCACAGATACGCAGTATTTT.

The chain links TRBV7-8 to TRBJ2-3; the D gene is possibly TRBD2 (7 bases). V was trimmed by 2 bases and J by 6 bases, leaving 24 bases between them. The germline V gene has CDR1 SGHVS and CDR2 FQNEAQ. The CDR3 extends over 18 amino acids. In DNA form, the CDR3 reads TGTGCCAGCAGCTTAAGGCTAAAGGCGGGGGTGGGGGCGGATACGCAGTATTTT. Translation gives CASSLRLKAGVGADTQYF.

This clonotype was detected many times. The CDR3 bases are TGCGCCAGCAGCTTGCCCTCAGATACGCAGTATTTT. Its protein is CASSLPSDTQYF. The chain uses TRBV5-1 and TRBJ2-3; no reliable D call. The CDR3 extends over 12 amino acids. V was cut by 1 base and J by 4 bases, with 4 bases left in between. CDR1 and CDR2 from the germline V gene are SGHRS and YFSETQ. Full variable domain (remainder filled in from reference TRBV5-1 and TRBJ2-3): KAGVTQTPRYLIKTRGQQVTLSCSPISGHRSVSWYQQTPGQGLQFLFEYFSETQRNKGNFPGRFSGRQFSNSRSEMNVSTLELGDSALYLCASSLPSDTQYFGPGTRLTVL.

This clonotype was detected many times. A single base separates this from a much larger clone, so it may be a read error. V is TRBV11-2 and J is TRBJ2-1; 14 nucleotides agree with TRBD2. This CDR3 is 16 amino acids long. CDR1 and CDR2 (germline): SGHAT, FQNNGV. J lost 6 bases, V lost 1 base, and 2 bases had no gene match. CDR3 sequence: CASSLGLAGGPNEQFF. CDR3 nucleotide sequence: TGTGCCAGCAGCTTAGGACTAGCGGGAGGGCCCAATGAGCAGTTCTTC.

This clonotype was detected ten times or more. The gene calls are TRBV24-1 and TRBJ1-2; D is unclear. Germline V gene lookup returns CDR1 KGHDR and CDR2 SFDVKD. The CDR3 has 19 residues. This CDR3 reads CGAIYLQILVDDLGYGYTF. The CDR3 DNA reads TGTGGGGCCATTTATTTGCAAATCCTTGTGGACGACCTGGGATATGGCTACACCTTC.

This clonotype was counted ten times or more. V usage is TRBV20-1 and J usage is TRBJ2-1, with 8 bases identical to TRBD2. J gave up 9 bases and V 2 bases, and 21 bases lay outside the gene matches. The germline gives CDR1 DFQATT, CDR2 SNEGSKA (reference sequence). The CDR3 extends over 18 amino acids. This CDR3 is CSARPPWDTAGGRGEQFF. The CDR3 coding sequence is TGCAGTGCTAGACCCCCCTGGGACACGGCGGGAGGACGAGGTGAGCAGTTCTTC.

The sample holds many counts of this clonotype. V and J are TRBV7-9 and TRBJ2-3, with 8 bases identical to TRBD2. V lost 11 bases, J lost 0 bases, and 7 bases stayed unmatched. This CDR3 has 14 amino acids. CDR1 and CDR2 from the germline V gene are SEHNR and FQNEAQ (reference sequence). DNA of the CDR3: TGTGCCGGAGTGGGCGGGAGGAGCACAGATACGCAGTATTTT. This translates into CAGVGGRSTDTQYF.

This clonotype was counted ten times or more. V is TRBV12-3 or TRBV12-4 and J is TRBJ2-7; D tentatively fits TRBD1 or TRBD2 (6 bases each). The CDR3 runs 13 residues. V dropped 3 bases and J dropped 6 bases, with 12 bases sitting between them. The CDR3 loop is CASSFRGGGEQYF. CDR3 DNA: TGTGCCAGCAGTTTCAGGGGAGGAGGCGAGCAGTACTTC.